This entry is about one T cell receptor beta chain. Its antigen specificity is not known. Per-nucleotide qualities are absent, and no much larger clonotype sits a single base away. The data stem from a study of T cell changes during pregnancy in multiple sclerosis (dated by TCRdb to about 2019). Looking at the study overall: The study examined how the T cell repertoire changed over the course of pregnancy in women with multiple sclerosis.

The germline V gene supplies CDR1 MNHEY and CDR2 SVGAGI. Including the terminal cysteine and phenylalanine, the CDR3 comprises 15 residues. Solely the CDR3 DNA is kept, with 45 bases framed from the first base. At the junction V is shortened by 7 bases and J by 0 bases; bases outside the gene matches: 5. The library relied on the immunoSEQ multiplex PCR assay. TCRdb took over this immuneACCESS table, retaining in-frame rearrangements with V and J assigned. Such tables are incomplete; in checked studies, under half of the missing clones stem from an unresolved V gene, and the remainder is unexplained. The sample profile shows some 41,000 clones; about 90% of them were found once. Over 0.4% of the sample lies in the top ten.

The source was CD4+ T cells from peripheral blood mononuclear cells, collected in the third trimester of pregnancy. In this chain, TRBV6-5 is recombined with TRBJ2-1; 8 junctional bases match TRBD2. This TCR was recovered from a female donor in good health, enrolled as a control in a pregnancy study. The DNA sequence follows: TGTGCCAGCAAATCTAGCGGGCTCTCCTACAATGAGCAGTTCTTC. Translated, it reads CASKSSGLSYNEQFF.